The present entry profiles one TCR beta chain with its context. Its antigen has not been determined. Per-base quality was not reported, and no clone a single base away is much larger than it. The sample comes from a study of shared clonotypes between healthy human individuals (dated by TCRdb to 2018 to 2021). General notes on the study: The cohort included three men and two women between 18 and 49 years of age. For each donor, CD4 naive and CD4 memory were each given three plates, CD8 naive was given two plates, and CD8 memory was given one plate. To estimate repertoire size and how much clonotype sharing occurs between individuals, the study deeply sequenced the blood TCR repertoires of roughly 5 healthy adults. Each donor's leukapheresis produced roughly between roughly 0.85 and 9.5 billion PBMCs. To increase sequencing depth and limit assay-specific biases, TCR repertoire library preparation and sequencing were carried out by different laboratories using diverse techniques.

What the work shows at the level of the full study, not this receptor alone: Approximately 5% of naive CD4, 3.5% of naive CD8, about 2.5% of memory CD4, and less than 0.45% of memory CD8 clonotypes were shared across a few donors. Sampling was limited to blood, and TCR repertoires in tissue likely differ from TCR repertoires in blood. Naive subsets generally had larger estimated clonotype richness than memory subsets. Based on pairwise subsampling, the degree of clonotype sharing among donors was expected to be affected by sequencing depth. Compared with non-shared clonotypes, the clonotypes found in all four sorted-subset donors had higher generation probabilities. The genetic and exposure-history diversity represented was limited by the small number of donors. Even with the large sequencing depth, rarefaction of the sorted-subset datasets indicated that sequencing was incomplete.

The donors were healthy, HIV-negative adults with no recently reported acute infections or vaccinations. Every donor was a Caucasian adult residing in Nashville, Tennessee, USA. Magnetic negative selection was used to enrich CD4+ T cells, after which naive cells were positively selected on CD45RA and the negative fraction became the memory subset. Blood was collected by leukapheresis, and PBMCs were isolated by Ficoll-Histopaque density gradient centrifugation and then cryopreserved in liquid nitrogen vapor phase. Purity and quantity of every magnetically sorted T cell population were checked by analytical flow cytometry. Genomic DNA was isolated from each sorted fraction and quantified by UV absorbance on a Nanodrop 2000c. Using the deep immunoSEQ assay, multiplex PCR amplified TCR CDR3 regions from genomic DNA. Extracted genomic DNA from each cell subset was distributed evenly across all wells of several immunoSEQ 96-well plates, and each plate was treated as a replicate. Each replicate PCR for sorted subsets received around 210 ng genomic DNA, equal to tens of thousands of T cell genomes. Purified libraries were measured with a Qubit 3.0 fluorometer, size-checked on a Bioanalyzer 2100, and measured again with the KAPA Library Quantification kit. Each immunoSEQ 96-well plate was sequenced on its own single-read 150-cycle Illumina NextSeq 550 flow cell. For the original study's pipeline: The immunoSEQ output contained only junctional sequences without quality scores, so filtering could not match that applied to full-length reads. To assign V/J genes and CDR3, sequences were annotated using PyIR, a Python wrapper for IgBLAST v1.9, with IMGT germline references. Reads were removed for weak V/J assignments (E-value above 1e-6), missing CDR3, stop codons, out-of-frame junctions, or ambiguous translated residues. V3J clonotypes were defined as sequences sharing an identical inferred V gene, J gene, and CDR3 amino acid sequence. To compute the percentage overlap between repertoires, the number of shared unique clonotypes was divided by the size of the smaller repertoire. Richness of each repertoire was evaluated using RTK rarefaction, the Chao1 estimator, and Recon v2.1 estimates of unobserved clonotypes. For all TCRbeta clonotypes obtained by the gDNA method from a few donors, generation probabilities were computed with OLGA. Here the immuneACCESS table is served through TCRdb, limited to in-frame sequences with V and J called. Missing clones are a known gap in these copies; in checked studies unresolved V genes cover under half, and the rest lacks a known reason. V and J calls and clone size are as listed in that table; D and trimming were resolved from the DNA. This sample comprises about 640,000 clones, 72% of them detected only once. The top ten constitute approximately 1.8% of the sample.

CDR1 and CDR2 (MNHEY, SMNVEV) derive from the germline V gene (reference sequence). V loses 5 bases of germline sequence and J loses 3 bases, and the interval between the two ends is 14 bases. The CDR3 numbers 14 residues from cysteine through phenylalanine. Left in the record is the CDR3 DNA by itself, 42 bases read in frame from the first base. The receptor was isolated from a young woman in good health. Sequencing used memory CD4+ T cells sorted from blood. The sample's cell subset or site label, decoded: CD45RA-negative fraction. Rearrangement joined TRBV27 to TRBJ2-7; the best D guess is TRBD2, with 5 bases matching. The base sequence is TGTGCCAGCAGTCCCCGATCCGGGAACTACGAGCAGTACTTC. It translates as CASSPRSGNYEQYF.